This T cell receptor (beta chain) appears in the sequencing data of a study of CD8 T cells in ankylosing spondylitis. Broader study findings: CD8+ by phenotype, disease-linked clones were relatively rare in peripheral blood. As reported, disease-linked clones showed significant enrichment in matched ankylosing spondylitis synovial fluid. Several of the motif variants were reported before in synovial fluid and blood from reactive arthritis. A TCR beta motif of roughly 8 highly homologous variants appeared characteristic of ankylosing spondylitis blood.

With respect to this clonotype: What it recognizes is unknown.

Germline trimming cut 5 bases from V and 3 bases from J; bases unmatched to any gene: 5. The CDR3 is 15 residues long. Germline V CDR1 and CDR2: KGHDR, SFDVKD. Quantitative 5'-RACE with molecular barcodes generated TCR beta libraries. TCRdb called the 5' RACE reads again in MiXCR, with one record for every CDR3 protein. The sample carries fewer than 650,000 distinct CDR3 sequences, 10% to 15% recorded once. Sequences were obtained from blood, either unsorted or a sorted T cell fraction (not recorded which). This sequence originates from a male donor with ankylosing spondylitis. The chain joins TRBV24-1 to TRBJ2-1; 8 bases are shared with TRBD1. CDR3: CATSADRGDYNEQFF. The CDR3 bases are TGTGCCACCAGTGCCGACAGGGGTGACTACAATGAGCAGTTCTTC.